This is a list of T cell receptor beta chains from one sample in a study. A single record per CDR3 protein comes from TCRdb applying MiXCR to the RT-PCR reads. In the table there are around 700,000 distinct CDR3 sequences, 13% to 15% of which are singletons. The sequenced sample consisted of memory CD4+ T cells from blood. Source of these receptors: a female donor in good health, serving as a healthy control. Each CDR3 is given with its conserved first and last residue. The D gene is left open where the match is weak. Only some rows state a clone size, as once, few, many or a class for expanded clones.

>TRBJ2-1|TRBD1|once|TRBV19
TGTGCCAGTAGCTCAGGGACAGTTGGCTCCTACAATGAGCAGTTCTTC
CASSSGTVGSYNEQFF
>TRBJ2-4|NA|few|TRBV20-1
TGCAGTGCTAGAGGCCGGCCCCCAATGGACATTCAGTACTTC
CSARGRPPMDIQYF
>TRBJ2-1|NA|few|TRBV7-9
TGTGCCAGCAGCTTAGTCGGTCGCGAGGATGAGCAGTTCTTC
CASSLVGREDEQFF
>TRBJ2-1|NA|few|TRBV2
TGTGCCAGCAGGGCCCCTCTTGGGGGAAGTGAGCAGTTCTTC
CASRAPLGGSEQFF
>TRBJ1-5|TRBD1|NA|TRBV5-5
TGTGCCAGCAGAGCGGACAGGGACGATCAGCCCCAGCATTTT
CASRADRDDQPQHF
>TRBJ2-3|NA|NA|TRBV5-1
TGCGCCAGCAGCTTGTTTTCCGCGGATCCTAGCACAGATACGCAGTATTTT
CASSLFSADPSTDTQYF
>TRBJ1-2|NA|few|TRBV7-3
TGTGCCAGCAGCCCTGGGGGGCAGATTCAACCGTATGGCTACACCTTC
CASSPGGQIQPYGYTF
>TRBJ1-1|NA|NA|TRBV19
TGTGCCAGTAGGGGAGACCTCAAGGCTGAAGCTTTCTTT
CASRGDLKAEAFF
>TRBJ1-1|NA|NA|TRBV4-3
TGCGCCAGCAGCCAAGATGAACAGAGGAACACTGAAGCTTTCTTT
CASSQDEQRNTEAFF
>TRBJ1-5|TRBD1|few|TRBV24-1
TGTGCCACCAGTGACGGACAGGGGGCCGGACAGCCCCAGCATTTT
CATSDGQGAGQPQHF
>TRBJ1-1|TRBD1|NA|TRBV7-2
TGTGCCAGCAGCCAAGACAGGGTTCGGATCACTGAAGCTTTCTTT
CASSQDRVRITEAFF
>TRBJ2-7|NA|NA|TRBV5-4
TGTGCCAGCAGCCCGGACATCGGCTCCTACGAGCAGTACTTC
CASSPDIGSYEQYF
>TRBJ1-4|NA|NA|TRBV20-1
TGCAGTGCTACTCCTATTAATGAAAAACTGTTTTTT
CSATPINEKLFF
>TRBJ2-1|NA|many|TRBV20-1
TGCAGTGCGGGACGAGGACAAAGCTCCTACAATGAGCAGTTCTTC
CSAGRGQSSYNEQFF
>TRBJ1-5|NA|NA|TRBV30
TGTGCCTCCAATAATCAGGGGAGTCAGCCCCAGCATTTT
CASNNQGSQPQHF
>TRBJ1-2|NA|many|TRBV29-1
TGCAGCGTTGAGACCCCCGGGACACTTTATGGCTACACCTTC
CSVETPGTLYGYTF
>TRBJ2-1|NA|few|TRBV27
TGTGCCAGCAGCCTATTCAGGGTGGGTGAGCAGTTCTTC
CASSLFRVGEQFF
>TRBJ1-5|NA|few|TRBV6-6
TGTGCCAGCAGTCCCATAGGGGGGGATCAGCCCCAGCATTTT
CASSPIGGDQPQHF
>TRBJ2-7|NA|NA|TRBV19
TGTGCCAGTAGTAAGGCCTTGGTGTACGAGCAGTACTTC
CASSKALVYEQYF
>TRBJ1-2|TRBD1|NA|TRBV7-2
TGTGCCAGCAGCTCAACGGGACAGGGGGGCTATGGCTACACCTTC
CASSSTGQGGYGYTF
>TRBJ1-2|TRBD1|many|TRBV5-1
TGCGCCAGCAGCTTCGGGACAGGGGCGACGAACTATGGCTACACCTTC
CASSFGTGATNYGYTF
>TRBJ2-1|NA|many|TRBV6-2/TRBV6-3
TGTGCCAGCAGTTCCTCCGGGACTTCGCGTTCCTACAATGAGCAGTTCTTC
CASSSSGTSRSYNEQFF
>TRBJ2-1|TRBD1|many|TRBV24-1
TGTGCCACCAGTGACACCGGGACAGGGGGCAATGAGCAGTTCTTC
CATSDTGTGGNEQFF
>TRBJ1-4|NA|few|TRBV29-1
TGCAGCGTTGCGGCGACAACTAATGAAAAACTGTTTTTT
CSVAATTNEKLFF
>TRBJ2-2|NA|many|TRBV4-3
TGCGCCAGCAGCCAAGCCCCCCGGGGCGGTAACACCGGGGAGCTGTTTTTT
CASSQAPRGGNTGELFF
>TRBJ2-7|NA|many|TRBV10-1
TGCGCCAGCAGTGAGTTCGGCGGGGCGACCTACGAGCAGTACTTC
CASSEFGGATYEQYF
>TRBJ1-3|NA|few|TRBV5-5
TGTGCCAGCAGCTCGGGCCCCGTCGATTCCATATATTTT
CASSSGPVDSIYF
>TRBJ2-5|NA|NA|TRBV20-1
TGCAGTGCTAGAGATTTGGTCCAAGAGACCCAGTACTTC
CSARDLVQETQYF
>TRBJ2-3|TRBD2|few|TRBV2
TGTGCCAGCAGGCTAGCGGGGGTGGGTCCAGATACGCAGTATTTT
CASRLAGVGPDTQYF
>TRBJ1-2|NA|many|TRBV5-6
TGTGCCAGCAGCTTGCCAGCAGGGGATAACTATGGCTACACCTTC
CASSLPAGDNYGYTF
>TRBJ1-5|NA|few|TRBV7-6
TGTGCCAGCAGCACGGGGGGCCATCAGCCCCAGCATTTT
CASSTGGHQPQHF
>TRBJ1-1|NA|few|TRBV5-6
TGTGCCAGCAGCTTGTTGGGGAGAACTGAAGCTTTCTTT
CASSLLGRTEAFF
>TRBJ2-7|TRBD2|few|TRBV3-1
TGTGCCAGCAGCCAAGGGGTTAGCGGGAGTAGCGAGCAGTACTTC
CASSQGVSGSSEQYF